The 8 T cell receptor beta chains below were found in one sample sequenced in a study of read filtering for tumor transcriptome and immune sequencing. This library used approximately 0.4 ug RNA and molecular barcoded adaptors spanning alpha/delta and beta/gamma chains. Each CDR3 protein gets one entry after TCRdb re-called the reads with MiXCR. This table has roughly 38,000 distinct CDR3 sequences, over 10% appearing once. Specimen: a population of CD138-negative cells sorted from bone marrow. The receptors were gathered from a donor over 35 with multiple myeloma.

This clonotype was detected only a few times. The V and J genes are TRBV5-1 and TRBJ1-5; D not certain. V dropped 5 bases and J dropped 5 bases, with 11 bases sitting between them. This CDR3 comprises 13 residues. Germline V gene lookup returns CDR1 SGHRS and CDR2 YFSETQ. The CDR3 here is CASSLRADQPQHF. CDR3 in DNA: TGCGCCAGCAGTCTCCGGGCCGATCAGCCCCAGCATTTT. Full variable domain (missing parts from reference TRBV5-1 and TRBJ1-5): KAGVTQTPRYLIKTRGQQVTLSCSPISGHRSVSWYQQTPGQGLQFLFEYFSETQRNKGNFPGRFSGRQFSNSRSEMNVSTLELGDSALYLCASSLRADQPQHFGDGTRLSIL.

This clonotype was recorded many times. The chain couples TRBV6-5 to TRBJ1-2; D remains unclear. Germline V gene data show CDR1 as MNHEY and CDR2 as SVGAGI. CDR3 size: 12 residues. V gave up 6 bases and J gave up 0 bases, with 5 bases separating them. CDR3 in DNA: TGTGCCAGCAGGCTGGCTAACTATGGCTACACCTTC. This gives the protein CASRLANYGYTF.

With regard to this clonotype: At one boundary the junction diverges from the germline segment, which might be a read error. The chain is built from TRBV7-2 and TRBJ2-1; D perhaps matches TRBD1 (6 bases). The length of the CDR3 is 17 residues. Germline V gene data show CDR1 as SGHTA and CDR2 as FQGNSA. CDR3 nucleotides: TGTGCCAGCAGCTCCTACTCATTAGAGGGGGTATACAATGAGCAGTCCTTC. Its translation is CASSSYSLEGVYNEQSF.

Within the sample, this clonotype is medium-sized (0.01 to 0.1%). The rearrangement links TRBV29-1 to TRBJ2-1, with 8 nucleotides matching TRBD2. V shed 0 bases, J shed 0 bases, and the junction held 16 bases outside the gene matches. The CDR3 is 20 residues long. Germline assignment: CDR1 SQVTM and CDR2 ANQGSEA. The CDR3 spells CSVEEPVGTRFGPSYNEQFF. DNA for the CDR3: TGCAGCGTTGAAGAGCCGGTCGGGACTAGGTTTGGACCCTCCTACAATGAGCAGTTCTTC.

This clonotype was observed many times. At one end the junction does not follow the germline gene, possibly because of a read error. The chain couples TRBV4-1 to TRBJ1-1; TRBD1 might be the D (5 bases). Germline CDR1 and CDR2: MGHRA and YSYEKL. This CDR3 has 15 amino acids. CDR3: CASSQGAGLNTEAFF. For the CDR3, the DNA is TGCGCCAGCAGTCAAGGCGCAGGGCTGAACACTGAAGCTTTCTTT.

This clonotype showed up many times. V usage is TRBV28 and J usage is TRBJ1-5, with TRBD1 as a possible D gene (5 bases). CDR1 is MDHEN, CDR2 SYDVKM, per germline. Deletions cut 5 bases from V and 2 bases from J, with 13 bases between. This CDR3 is 15 amino acids long. CDR3 DNA sequence: TGTGCCAGCAGTCCGGGGGGGGGTGGCAATCAGCCCCAGCATTTT. Translating it yields CASSPGGGGNQPQHF.

The table lists this clonotype with many counts. The rearrangement links TRBV20-1 to TRBJ2-7; no clear D gene. Germline V lookup: CDR1 DFQATT, CDR2 SNEGSKA (reference sequence). This CDR3 spans 13 amino acids. Trimming took 3 bases from V and 3 from J, leaving 12 bases between them. The CDR3 DNA follows: TGCAGTGCTAGTGGGCAGGTCGACTACGAGCAGTACTTC. This gives the protein CSASGQVDYEQYF.

This clonotype showed up many times. The chain couples TRBV24-1 to TRBJ2-1; TRBD1 might be the D (5 bases). V lost 1 base and J lost 2, with 8 bases in between. This CDR3 is 15 amino acids long. Germline assignment: CDR1 KGHDR and CDR2 SFDVKD. CDR3 sequence (DNA): TGTGCCACCAGTGATTTCCAGGGTACCTACAATGAGCAGTTCTTC. It translates to CATSDFQGTYNEQFF.